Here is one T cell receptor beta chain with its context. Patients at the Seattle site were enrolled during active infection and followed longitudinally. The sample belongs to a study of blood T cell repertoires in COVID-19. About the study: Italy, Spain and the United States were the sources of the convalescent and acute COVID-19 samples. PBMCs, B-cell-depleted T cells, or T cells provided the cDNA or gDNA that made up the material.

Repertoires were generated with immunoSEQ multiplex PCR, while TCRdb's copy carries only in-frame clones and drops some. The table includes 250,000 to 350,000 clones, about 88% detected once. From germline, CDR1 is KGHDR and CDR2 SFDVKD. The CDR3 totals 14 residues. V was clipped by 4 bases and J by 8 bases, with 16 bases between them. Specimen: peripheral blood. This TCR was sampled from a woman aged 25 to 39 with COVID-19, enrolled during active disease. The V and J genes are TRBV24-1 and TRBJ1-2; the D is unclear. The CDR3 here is CATSDSVDGGGYTF. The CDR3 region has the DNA TGTGCCACCAGTGACTCCGTGGACGGAGGCGGCTACACCTTC.